This TCR beta chain is from a study of blood T cell repertoires in COVID-19. The overall study: From T cells, B-cell-depleted T cells, or PBMCs came the material, which was cDNA or gDNA.

Trimming took off 4 bases at V and 0 bases at J, with 11 bases between the two ends. The CDR3 loop spans 15 amino acids. Germline loops: CDR1 SGDLS, CDR2 YYNGEE. In the authors' workflow: It was from reference gene primer amplification that nucleated cell counts were estimated. The protocol was immunoSEQ multiplex PCR, while the TCRdb copy is restricted to in-frame clones and leaves out a portion. That table gives V, J and clone size, and the DNA gave D and trimming. The data show 95,000 to 110,000 clones, roughly 89% seen once. The J gene is TRBJ1-5, the V gene TRBV9, with D unclear. This clonotype originated in an elderly woman in a cohort sampled during active COVID-19. Sequenced: peripheral blood. As DNA, the CDR3 is TGTGCCAGCAGCAGTGGAGTGACTAGCAATCAGCCCCAGCATTTT. Translating gives CASSSGVTSNQPQHF.